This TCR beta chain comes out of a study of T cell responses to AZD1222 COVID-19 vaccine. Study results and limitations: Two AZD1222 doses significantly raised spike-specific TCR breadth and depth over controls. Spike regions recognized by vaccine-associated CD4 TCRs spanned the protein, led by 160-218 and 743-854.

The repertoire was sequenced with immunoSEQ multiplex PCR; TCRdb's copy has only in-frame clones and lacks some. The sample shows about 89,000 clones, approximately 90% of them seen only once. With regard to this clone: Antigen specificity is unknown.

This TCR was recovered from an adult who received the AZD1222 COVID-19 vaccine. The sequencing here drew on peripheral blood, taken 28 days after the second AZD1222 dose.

The CDR3 DNA is TGTGCCACCAGCGAGGGACAGTTCACCGGGGAGCTGTTTTTT. It codes for CATSEGQFTGELFF. This chain uses TRBV15 with TRBJ2-2; 7 bases agree with TRBD1. The CDR3 consists of 14 residues. Germline CDR1 and CDR2: LNHNV and YYDKDF (reference sequence). V lost 5 bases and J lost 4; bases outside the gene matches: 4.